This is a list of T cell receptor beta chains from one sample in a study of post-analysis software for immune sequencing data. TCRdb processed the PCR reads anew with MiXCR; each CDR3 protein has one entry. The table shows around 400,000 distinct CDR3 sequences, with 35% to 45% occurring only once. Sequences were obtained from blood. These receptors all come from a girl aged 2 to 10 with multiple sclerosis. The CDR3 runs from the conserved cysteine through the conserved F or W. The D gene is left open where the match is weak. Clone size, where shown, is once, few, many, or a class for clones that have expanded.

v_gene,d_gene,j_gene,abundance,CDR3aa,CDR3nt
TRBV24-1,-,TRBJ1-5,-,CATSDFPGMPQHF,TGTGCCACCAGTGATTTTCCAGGGATGCCTCAGCATTTT
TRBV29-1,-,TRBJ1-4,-,CSVGLGPAATNEKLFF,TGCAGCGTTGGTTTGGGCCCCGCTGCAACTAATGAAAAACTGTTTTTT
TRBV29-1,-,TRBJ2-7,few,CSVVLQTYEQYF,TGCAGCGTTGTATTACAGACCTACGAGCAGTACTTC
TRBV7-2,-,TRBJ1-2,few,CASSLGTGPHGYTF,TGTGCCAGCAGCTTAGGTACAGGGCCCCATGGCTACACCTTC
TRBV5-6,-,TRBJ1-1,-,CASSPPGGTEAFF,TGTGCCAGCAGCCCTCCCGGCGGCACTGAAGCTTTCTTT
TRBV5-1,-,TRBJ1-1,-,CASSVQTEGYTEAFF,TGCGCCAGCAGCGTACAAACGGAGGGGTACACTGAAGCTTTCTTT
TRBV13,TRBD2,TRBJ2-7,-,CASSSRNPDGGKTYEQYF,TGTGCCAGCAGCTCGAGGAATCCTGACGGGGGGAAAACGTACGAGCAGTACTTC
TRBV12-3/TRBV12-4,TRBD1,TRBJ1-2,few,CASSRTGGDGYTF,TGTGCCAGCAGTAGAACAGGGGGCGATGGCTACACCTTC
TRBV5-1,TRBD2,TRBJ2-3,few,CASSTKRGGQVDTQYF,TGCGCCAGCAGCACGAAGCGGGGGGGCCAGGTTGATACGCAGTATTTT
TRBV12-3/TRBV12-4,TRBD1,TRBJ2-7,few,CASTQGQHEQYF,TGTGCCAGCACCCAGGGACAGCACGAGCAGTACTTC
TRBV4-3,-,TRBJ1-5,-,CASSQDQAGGGQPQHF,TGCGCCAGCAGCCAAGATCAGGCTGGGGGCGGCCAGCCCCAGCATTTT
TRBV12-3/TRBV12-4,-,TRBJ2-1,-,CASRSRGATYNEQFF,TGTGCCAGCAGATCGAGGGGGGCGACCTACAATGAGCAGTTCTTC
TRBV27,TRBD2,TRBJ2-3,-,CASSELASSTDTQYF,TGTGCCAGCAGTGAACTAGCGTCTAGCACAGATACGCAGTATTTT
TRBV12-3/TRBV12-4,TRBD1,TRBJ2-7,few,CASRMDRPSSYEQYF,TGTGCCAGCAGAATGGACAGGCCCAGCTCCTACGAGCAGTACTTC
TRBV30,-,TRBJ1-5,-,CAWEDEDNQPQHF,TGTGCCTGGGAGGACGAAGACAATCAGCCCCAGCATTTT
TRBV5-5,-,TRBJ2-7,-,CASSFEEGEQYF,TGTGCCAGCAGCTTTGAGGAGGGCGAGCAGTACTTC
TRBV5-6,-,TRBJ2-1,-,CASTLRGVVEQFF,TGTGCCAGCACCCTTCGAGGGGTGGTTGAGCAGTTCTTC
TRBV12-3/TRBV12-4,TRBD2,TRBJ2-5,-,CASSQTGTSEMETQYF,TGTGCCAGCAGTCAGACCGGGACTAGCGAAATGGAGACCCAGTACTTC
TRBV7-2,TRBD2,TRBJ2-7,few,CASSSGLAVYEQYF,TGTGCCAGCAGCTCCGGGCTAGCGGTGTACGAGCAGTACTTC
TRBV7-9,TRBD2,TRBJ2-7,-,CASSHGGAEQYF,TGTGCCAGCAGTCACGGGGGGGCCGAGCAGTACTTC
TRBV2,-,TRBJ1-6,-,CASQGTFNSPLHF,TGTGCCAGTCAAGGGACTTTTAATTCACCCCTCCACTTT
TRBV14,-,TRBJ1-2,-,CASSQENMALYGYTF,TGTGCCAGCAGCCAAGAGAACATGGCCCTCTATGGCTACACCTTC